This record looks at one T cell receptor beta chain sequence and its context. This CDR3 is built from 18 residues. The ends were cut back, 2 bases at V and 1 base at J, with 21 bases in the middle. The germline V gene encodes CDR1 SGHDT and CDR2 YYEEEE. The sample is drawn from a study of blood T cell repertoires in COVID-19. At the level of the study: Nucleic acid was either cDNA or gDNA, and it came from T cells, B-cell-depleted T cells, or PBMCs.

Sequencing was performed with immunoSEQ multiplex PCR; in TCRdb, only in-frame clones are kept and a portion is missing. The table records about 120,000 clones, 85% of them present only once. The source is a man aged 60-69 years with acute or convalescent COVID-19. The V and J genes are TRBV5-6 and TRBJ1-1, with D uncertain. The sequenced sample was peripheral blood. CDR3 protein: CASSFRPRGLGRNTEAFF. CDR3 nucleotides: TGTGCCAGCAGCTTCCGACCACGGGGTCTTGGACGGAACACTGAAGCTTTCTTT. The full variable domain, its missing parts supplied by reference TRBV5-6 and TRBJ1-1, is DAGVTQSPTHLIKTRGQQVTLRCSPKSGHDTVSWYQQALGQGPQFIFQYYEEEERQRGNFPDRFSGHQFPNYSSELNVNALLLGDSALYLCASSFRPRGLGRNTEAFFGQGTRLTVV.